Shown below are 20 T cell receptor beta chains from a single sample sequenced in a study of blood T cells in healthy people across ages. PCR was performed a second time for roughly 7 to 12 cycles using a sample-barcoded 5' primer and a J-beta primer mix. Each CDR3 protein is one row after TCRdb ran MiXCR on the 5' RACE reads. The repertoire holds 600,000 or so distinct CDR3 sequences, with under 25% as singletons. Sequenced input: blood. The receptors shown here come from a man in his 70s in good health.

As for this clonotype: Being one base from a much bigger clone, this may be a read error. The genes are TRBV6-1 and TRBJ2-7; possible D gene TRBD2, 5 bases. The CDR3 consists of 14 residues. Per germline, CDR1 MNHNS and CDR2 SASEGT. V shed 6 bases and J shed 2 bases, with 14 bases lying between them. CDR3 loop: CASRVSGLPYEQYF. The CDR3 DNA sequence: TGTGCCAGCAGGGTATCGGGATTACCCTACGAGCAGTACTTC.

With respect to this clonotype: An end of the junction differs from the germline gene, which may be a read error. The V call is TRBV19, the J call TRBJ2-7; 10 positions match TRBD2. There are 14 residues in the CDR3. Looked up from germline, CDR1 is LNHDA and CDR2 is SQIVND (reference sequence). The chain's CDR3 is CAGSSLAGGGEQYF. The DNA of the CDR3 is TGTGCCGGTAGTTCCTTAGCGGGAGGAGGCGAGCAGTACTTC. The whole variable domain, remainder taken from reference TRBV19 and TRBJ2-7, is DGGITQSPKYLFRKEGQNVTLSCEQNLNHDAMYWYRQDPGQGLRLIYYSQIVNDFQKGDIAEGYSVSREKKESFPLTVTSAQKNPTAFYLCAGSSLAGGGEQYFGPGTRLTVT.

This clonotype was counted at least ten times. The junction differs from germline at one of its ends, possibly a read error. The V call is TRBV5-6, the J call TRBJ2-1, with 9 bases that match TRBD2. This CDR3 has 13 amino acids. CDR1 SGHDT and CDR2 YYEEEE come from the germline V gene. CDR3 in amino acids: CASSLAVSGRPVF. CDR3 sequence (DNA): TGTGCCAGCAGCTTGGCCGTTAGCGGGAGACCGGTCTTC.

This clonotype was recorded at least ten times. The CDR3 coding sequence is TGTGCCAGCAGTTACAGGACAGTAGCTAACTATGGCTACACCTTC. This sequence encodes CASSYRTVANYGYTF. V and J are TRBV6-2 or TRBV6-3 and TRBJ1-2; D is possibly TRBD1 (6 bases). The germline V and J ends were trimmed by 2 bases and 0 bases, with 10 bases remaining between them. Germline CDR1 reads MNHEY; CDR2 reads SVGEGT. The CDR3 is 15 residues long.

This clonotype was seen a handful of times. This chain joins TRBV2 and TRBJ2-5; 9 bases line up with TRBD1. Germline CDR1 reads SNHLY; CDR2 reads FYNNEI. Unmatched junction bases numbered 4, after V lost 4 bases and J lost 4 bases. The CDR3 runs to 14 residues. As DNA, the CDR3 is TGTGCCAGCAGTGCCGGGACAGGGCGAGAGACCCAGTACTTC. Protein: CASSAGTGRETQYF.

J is TRBJ2-3 and V is TRBV7-2; D is undetermined. The CDR3 sequence is 16 residues long. CDR1 and CDR2 from the germline V gene are SGHTA and FQGNSA. V lost 6 bases to trimming and J lost 0 bases, with 16 bases between them. CDR3 region: CASSLIGPISTDTQYF. The CDR3 DNA is TGTGCCAGCAGTCTCATAGGACCCATTAGCACAGATACGCAGTATTTT.

V gene TRBV20-1 combines with J gene TRBJ2-7; 9 bases map to TRBD2. The J call may be in error: the DNA end matches TRBJ2-1 better. Germline values: CDR1 DFQATT, CDR2 SNEGSKA (reference sequence). The CDR3 extends over 14 amino acids. CDR3 DNA sequence: TGCAGTGCTATAGCGGGGGCCTACTACAATGAGCAGTTCTTC. Translated, it gives CSAIAGAYYNEQFF.

The chain is built from TRBV5-1 and TRBJ2-1; 10 bases fit TRBD2. The germline V gene has CDR1 SGHRS and CDR2 YFSETQ. The CDR3 totals 16 residues. Unmatched junction bases numbered 4, after V lost 4 bases and J lost 0 bases. CDR3 DNA sequence: TGCGCCAGCAGCCCTAGCGGGAGCAACTCCTACAATGAGCAGTTCTTC. Translated, it gives CASSPSGSNSYNEQFF.

CDR3 sequence: CASSLTVGSVTGELFF. The CDR3 DNA reads as TGTGCCAGCAGCTTGACGGTCGGGAGTGTAACCGGGGAGCTGTTTTTT. The chain combines TRBV7-3 with TRBJ2-2; possible D gene TRBD2, 6 bases. The CDR3 runs 16 residues. Germline CDR1 SGHTA, CDR2 FQGTGA. V lost 3 bases, J lost 5 bases, and 16 bases lay in between.

This chain joins TRBV6-6 and TRBJ2-7; D gene ambiguous. The CDR3 runs 14 residues. Germline V gives CDR1 MNHNY, CDR2 SVGAGI (reference sequence). Trimming removed 0 bases from V and 3 bases from J, with 9 bases in between. The CDR3 protein is CASSYSLPHYEQYF. The CDR3 DNA reads as TGTGCCAGCAGTTACTCTCTACCCCACTACGAGCAGTACTTC.

In its sample, this clonotype was seen a few times. This rearrangement joins TRBV27 to TRBJ2-5; TRBD2 matches at 9 bases. The J call may be wrong; the DNA end is better matched by TRBJ2-1. Germline CDR1 reads MNHEY; CDR2 reads SMNVEV (reference sequence). The CDR3 covers 16 residues. The CDR3 DNA reads as TGTGCCAGCAGCCTTAGGGAGGCCAGCGGGAGGTCCGGCCAGTTCTTC. Translating it yields CASSLREASGRSGQFF.

The J gene is TRBJ2-1, the V gene TRBV30, with D perhaps TRBD2 (6 bases). The CDR3 sequence is 14 residues long. The germline V gene has CDR1 GTSNPN and CDR2 SVGIG (reference sequence). The V and J ends lost 2 bases and 7 bases respectively, with 15 bases between them. CDR3 residues: CAWSRVADTNEQFF. Here the CDR3 DNA reads TGTGCCTGGAGTAGGGTAGCGGATACAAATGAGCAGTTCTTC.

This clonotype has a handful of counts. This rearrangement joins TRBV6-1 to TRBJ2-3; TRBD2 matches at 9 bases. This CDR3 region has 17 residues. The V and J ends lost 2 bases and 7 bases, in that order; junction bases with no gene match: 13. CDR1 is MNHNS and CDR2 is SASEGT in the germline V gene. CDR3 protein: CASSESMAGGPTNTQYF. The CDR3 DNA reads TGTGCCAGCAGTGAATCGATGGCGGGAGGGCCAACAAATACGCAGTATTTT.

This clonotype was counted between two and nine times. This chain links TRBV5-6 with TRBJ2-5, with D perhaps matching TRBD1 (5 bases). From germline, CDR1 is SGHDT and CDR2 YYEEEE. The CDR3 runs to 14 residues. V dropped 4 bases and J dropped 5 bases, with 15 bases sitting between them. CDR3 DNA: TGTGCCAGCAGCCCGCCAGGGTTTTGGGAGACCCAGTACTTC. Protein product: CASSPPGFWETQYF.

This sequence joins TRBV4-1 and TRBJ2-6; 9 bases align to TRBD1. Losses at the gene ends were 1 base for V and 3 bases for J; bases not matched to a gene: 7. The CDR3 totals 18 residues. The germline CDR1 and CDR2 sequences are MGHRA and YSYEKL. The CDR3 region is CASSQVNRGLDGANVLTF. The CDR3 coding sequence is TGCGCCAGCAGCCAAGTTAACAGGGGGCTGGATGGGGCCAACGTCCTGACTTTC.

The chain uses TRBV3-1 and TRBJ2-5; 14 nucleotides agree with TRBD2. V lost 3 bases to trimming and J lost 4 bases; unmatched junction nucleotides: 4. Germline V gene lookup returns CDR1 LGHDT and CDR2 YNNKEL (reference sequence). CDR3 length: 16 amino acids. CDR3 nucleotide sequence: TGTGCCAGCAGCCAGGGGACTAGCGGGAGTGGAGAGACCCAGTACTTC. The encoded protein is CASSQGTSGSGETQYF.

In its sample, this clonotype was seen a few times. The J gene is TRBJ2-1, the V gene TRBV20-1, with D tentatively TRBD2 (6 bases). V was clipped by 1 base and J by 3 bases, with 13 bases between them. The germline gives CDR1 DFQATT, CDR2 SNEGSKA (reference sequence). The CDR3 is 15 amino acids. CDR3 loop: CSARALARGYNEQFF. In DNA form, the CDR3 reads TGCAGTGCTAGAGCTCTAGCGCGAGGCTACAATGAGCAGTTCTTC.

This rearrangement joins TRBV7-8 to TRBJ2-7; D gene unclear. Germline-derived CDR1 and CDR2 are SGHVS and FQNEAQ. The CDR3 covers 14 residues. V was pared by 1 base and J by 1 base, with 8 bases between. Here the CDR3 reads CASSLGVASYEQYF. CDR3 DNA sequence: TGTGCCAGCAGCTTAGGGGTAGCTTCCTACGAGCAGTACTTC.

This chain uses TRBV5-6 with TRBJ1-4; D is perhaps TRBD1 (5 bases). This CDR3 comprises 15 residues. Germline values: CDR1 SGHDT, CDR2 YYEEEE. Trimming took off 4 bases at V and 8 bases at J, with 18 bases between the two ends. For the CDR3, the DNA is TGTGCCAGCAGCCGCTCAGAGGGGCGGCGGGAAAAACTGTTTTTT. It yields the protein CASSRSEGRREKLFF.

This clonotype appeared a single time. The chain employs TRBV28 and TRBJ1-4; D is undetermined. Germline values: CDR1 MDHEN, CDR2 SYDVKM. There are 13 residues in the CDR3. The V and J ends lost 7 bases and 3 bases respectively, with 9 bases between them. The CDR3 nucleotides read TGTGCCAGCATCGCTTACCCTAATGAAAAACTGTTTTTT. Residues: CASIAYPNEKLFF.